These T cell receptor beta chains were read from a single sample in a study of blood T cell repertoires in COVID-19. The table came from immunoSEQ multiplex PCR; TCRdb's copy has only in-frame clones and leaves some out. The sample has roughly 43,000 clones; just under 70% are singletons. The sample was peripheral blood. These receptors were collected from a man at least 80 years old with acute or convalescent COVID-19. Both conserved end residues are part of each CDR3. A D gene is named only where the DNA matches it firmly. Where a row states a size, it is once, few, many or the class of an expanded clone; other rows omit it.

V: TRBV30
size: NA
D: TRBD1
J: TRBJ1-1
CDR3: CAWEGQRNTEAFF
DNA: TGTGCCTGGGAGGGACAGAGGAACACTGAAGCTTTCTTT

V: TRBV7-3
size: NA
D: TRBD2
J: TRBJ2-2
CDR3: CASSSIPRTSNTGELFF
DNA: TGTGCCAGCAGCTCAATTCCCCGGACTAGCAACACCGGGGAGCTGTTTTTT

V: TRBV6-6
size: NA
D: NA
J: TRBJ1-3
CDR3: CASNFIERSSGNTIYF
DNA: TGTGCCAGCAACTTCATAGAAAGGAGCTCTGGAAACACCATATATTTT

V: TRBV11-3
size: NA
D: NA
J: TRBJ1-6
CDR3: CASSGQAGNSPLHF
DNA: TGTGCCAGCAGCGGCCAGGCGGGTAATTCACCCCTCCACTTT

V: TRBV7-2
size: few
D: NA
J: TRBJ1-5
CDR3: CASSLALNQPQHF
DNA: TGTGCCAGCAGCTTAGCACTCAATCAGCCCCAGCATTTT

V: TRBV4-1
size: NA
D: TRBD1
J: TRBJ1-1
CDR3: CASRGGLDTEAFF
DNA: TGCGCCAGCAGAGGGGGCCTGGACACTGAAGCTTTCTTT

V: TRBV11-2
size: NA
D: TRBD1
J: TRBJ1-2
CDR3: CASSLTGGGGYGYTF
DNA: TGTGCCAGCAGCTTAACAGGGGGCGGGGGCTATGGCTACACCTTC

V: TRBV10-2
size: NA
D: TRBD2
J: TRBJ2-7
CDR3: CASSEGLANAPRKQYF
DNA: TGCGCCAGCAGTGAGGGACTAGCGAACGCTCCTAGGAAGCAGTACTTC

V: TRBV18
size: few
D: TRBD1
J: TRBJ1-1
CDR3: CASSPPDRFGGAFF
DNA: TGTGCCAGCTCACCACCGGACAGGTTCGGGGGTGCTTTCTTT

V: TRBV3-1/TRBV3-2
size: NA
D: NA
J: TRBJ2-1
CDR3: CASSQEKGVLANEQFF
DNA: TGTGCCAGCAGCCAAGAAAAGGGGGTGTTGGCCAATGAGCAGTTCTTC

V: TRBV4-2
size: few
D: NA
J: TRBJ1-1
CDR3: CASSQAQGAVAYRAEAFF
DNA: TGTGCCAGCAGCCAAGCCCAGGGCGCCGTCGCATATAGGGCTGAAGCTTTCTTT

V: TRBV10-3
size: NA
D: TRBD2
J: TRBJ2-7
CDR3: CAISESGAGEYEQYF
DNA: TGTGCCATCAGTGAGTCGGGAGCGGGAGAGTACGAGCAGTACTTC

V: TRBV10-3
size: NA
D: NA
J: TRBJ2-7
CDR3: CAISEQAGMGEQYF
DNA: TGTGCCATCAGTGAACAGGCAGGGATGGGCGAGCAGTACTTC

V: TRBV4-1
size: NA
D: NA
J: TRBJ2-1
CDR3: CASSQTGVYNEQFF
DNA: TGCGCCAGCAGCCAAACCGGGGTCTACAATGAGCAGTTCTTC

V: TRBV2
size: NA
D: NA
J: TRBJ1-1
CDR3: CASSRDMENTEAFF
DNA: TGTGCCAGCAGCCGGGACATGGAGAACACTGAAGCTTTCTTT

V: TRBV4-2
size: NA
D: TRBD1
J: TRBJ1-2
CDR3: CASSQTGQGGGYTF
DNA: TGTGCCAGCAGCCAGACAGGACAGGGCGGCGGCTACACCTTC

V: TRBV11-3
size: NA
D: NA
J: TRBJ2-1
CDR3: CASSGGNAYNEQFF
DNA: TGTGCCAGCAGTGGGGGGAACGCCTACAATGAGCAGTTCTTC

V: TRBV4-2
size: few
D: NA
J: TRBJ1-6
CDR3: CASSQDFGSPLHF
DNA: TGTGCCAGCAGCCAAGATTTCGGGTCACCCCTCCACTTT

V: TRBV28
size: NA
D: TRBD1
J: TRBJ2-2
CDR3: CASSRQGAPGELFF
DNA: TGTGCCAGCAGTCGACAGGGGGCGCCCGGGGAGCTGTTTTTT

V: TRBV30
size: NA
D: TRBD1
J: TRBJ1-5
CDR3: CAWRRGGQGDQPQHF
DNA: TGTGCCTGGAGAAGAGGGGGACAGGGGGATCAGCCCCAGCATTTT

V: TRBV16
size: NA
D: TRBD1
J: TRBJ1-1
CDR3: CASRINRGEAFF
DNA: TGTGCCAGCAGAATAAACAGGGGTGAAGCTTTCTTT

V: TRBV5-4
size: few
D: TRBD1
J: TRBJ1-2
CDR3: CASSGEDRAKNYGYTF
DNA: TGTGCCAGCAGCGGAGAGGACAGGGCTAAAAACTATGGCTACACCTTC

V: TRBV6-1
size: NA
D: TRBD1
J: TRBJ2-3
CDR3: CASSEPTGPSTDTQYF
DNA: TGTGCCAGCAGTGAACCGACAGGGCCTAGCACAGATACGCAGTATTTT